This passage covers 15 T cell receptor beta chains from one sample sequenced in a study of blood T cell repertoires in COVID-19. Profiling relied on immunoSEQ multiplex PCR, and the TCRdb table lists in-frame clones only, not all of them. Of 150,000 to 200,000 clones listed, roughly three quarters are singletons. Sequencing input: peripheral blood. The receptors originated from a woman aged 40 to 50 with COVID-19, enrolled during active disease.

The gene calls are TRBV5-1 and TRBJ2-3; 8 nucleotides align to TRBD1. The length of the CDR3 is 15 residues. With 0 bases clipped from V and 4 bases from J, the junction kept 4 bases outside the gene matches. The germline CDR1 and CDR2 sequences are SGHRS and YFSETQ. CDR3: CASSLARGRSDTQYF. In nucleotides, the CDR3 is TGCGCCAGCAGCTTGGCCAGGGGGCGGTCAGATACGCAGTATTTT.

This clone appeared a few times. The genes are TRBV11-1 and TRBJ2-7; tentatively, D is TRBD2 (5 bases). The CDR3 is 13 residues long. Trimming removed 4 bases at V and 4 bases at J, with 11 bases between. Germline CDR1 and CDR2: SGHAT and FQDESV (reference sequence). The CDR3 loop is CASSSSSFYEQYF. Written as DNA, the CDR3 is TGTGCCAGCAGCTCGTCTAGCTTTTACGAGCAGTACTTC.

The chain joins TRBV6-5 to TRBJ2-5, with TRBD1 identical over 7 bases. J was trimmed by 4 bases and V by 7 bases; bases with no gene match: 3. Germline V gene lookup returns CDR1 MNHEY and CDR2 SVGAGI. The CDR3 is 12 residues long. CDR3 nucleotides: TGTGCCAGCACGGCAGGGGGAGAGACCCAGTACTTC. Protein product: CASTAGGETQYF.

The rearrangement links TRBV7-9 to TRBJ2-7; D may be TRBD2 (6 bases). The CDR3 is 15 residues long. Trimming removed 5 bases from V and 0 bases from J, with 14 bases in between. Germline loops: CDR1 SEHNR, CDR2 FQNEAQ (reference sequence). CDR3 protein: CASSPGHGSSYEQYF. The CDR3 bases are TGTGCCAGCAGCCCCGGACACGGGAGCTCCTACGAGCAGTACTTC. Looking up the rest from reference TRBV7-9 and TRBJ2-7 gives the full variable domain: DTGVSQNPRHKITKRGQNVTFRCDPISEHNRLYWYRQTLGQGPEFLTYFQNEAQLEKSRLLSDRFSAERPKGSFSTLEIQRTEQGDSAMYLCASSPGHGSSYEQYFGPGTRLTVT.

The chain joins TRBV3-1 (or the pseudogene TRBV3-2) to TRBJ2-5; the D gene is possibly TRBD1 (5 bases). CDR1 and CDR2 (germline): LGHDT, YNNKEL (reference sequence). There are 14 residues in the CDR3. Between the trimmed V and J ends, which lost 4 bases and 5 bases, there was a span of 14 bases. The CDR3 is CASSRGSGGETQYF. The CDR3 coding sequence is TGTGCCAGCAGCCGGGGCTCGGGTGGCGAGACCCAGTACTTC.

DNA of the CDR3: TGCAGCGTCCACAGGGGGGCTGGGACTGAAGCTTTCTTT. Translated: CSVHRGAGTEAFF. The rearrangement uses TRBV29-1 and TRBJ1-1, with 8 positions matching TRBD1. In germline, CDR1 is SQVTM, CDR2 ANQGSEA. With 6 bases clipped from V and 5 bases from J, the junction kept 8 bases outside the gene matches. The CDR3 contains 13 residues. Variable domain in full (rest from reference TRBV29-1 and TRBJ1-1): SAVISQKPSRDICQRGTSLTIQCQVDSQVTMMFWYRQQPGQSLTLIATANQGSEATYESGFVIDKFPISRPNLTFSTLTVSNMSPEDSSIYLCSVHRGAGTEAFFGQGTRLTVV.

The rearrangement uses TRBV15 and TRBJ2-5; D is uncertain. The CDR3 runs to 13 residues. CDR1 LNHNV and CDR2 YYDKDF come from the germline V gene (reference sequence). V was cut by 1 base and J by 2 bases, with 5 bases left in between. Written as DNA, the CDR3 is TGTGCCACCAGCAGAGCGGTACAAGAGACCCAGTACTTC. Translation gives CATSRAVQETQYF. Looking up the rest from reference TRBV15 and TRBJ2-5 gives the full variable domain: DAMVIQNPRYQVTQFGKPVTLSCSQTLNHNVMYWYQQKSSQAPKLLFHYYDKDFNNEADTPDNFQSRRPNTSFCFLDIRSPGLGDTAMYLCATSRAVQETQYFGPGTRLLVL.

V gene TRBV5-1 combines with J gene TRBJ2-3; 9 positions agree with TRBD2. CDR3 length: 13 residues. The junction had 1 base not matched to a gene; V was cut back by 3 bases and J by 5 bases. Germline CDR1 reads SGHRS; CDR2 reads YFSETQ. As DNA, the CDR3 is TGCGCCAGCAGCTCACTAGCGGGAGATACGCAGTATTTT. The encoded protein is CASSSLAGDTQYF. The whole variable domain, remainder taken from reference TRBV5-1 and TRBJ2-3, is KAGVTQTPRYLIKTRGQQVTLSCSPISGHRSVSWYQQTPGQGLQFLFEYFSETQRNKGNFPGRFSGRQFSNSRSEMNVSTLELGDSALYLCASSSLAGDTQYFGPGTRLTVL.

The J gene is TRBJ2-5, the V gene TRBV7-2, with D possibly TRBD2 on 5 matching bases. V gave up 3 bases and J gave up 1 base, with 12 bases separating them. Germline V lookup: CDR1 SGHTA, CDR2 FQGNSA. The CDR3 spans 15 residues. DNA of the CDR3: TGTGCCAGCAGCTTTTATCAGGACTCCCAAGAGACCCAGTACTTC. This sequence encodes CASSFYQDSQETQYF.

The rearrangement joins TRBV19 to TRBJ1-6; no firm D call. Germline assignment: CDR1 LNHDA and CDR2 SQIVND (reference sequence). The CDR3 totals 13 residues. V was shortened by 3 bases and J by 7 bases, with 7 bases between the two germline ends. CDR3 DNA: TGTGCCAGTAGTATTCCGGGGAATTCACCCCTCCACTTT. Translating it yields CASSIPGNSPLHF. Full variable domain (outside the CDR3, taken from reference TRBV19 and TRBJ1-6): DGGITQSPKYLFRKEGQNVTLSCEQNLNHDAMYWYRQDPGQGLRLIYYSQIVNDFQKGDIAEGYSVSREKKESFPLTVTSAQKNPTAFYLCASSIPGNSPLHFGNGTRLTVT.

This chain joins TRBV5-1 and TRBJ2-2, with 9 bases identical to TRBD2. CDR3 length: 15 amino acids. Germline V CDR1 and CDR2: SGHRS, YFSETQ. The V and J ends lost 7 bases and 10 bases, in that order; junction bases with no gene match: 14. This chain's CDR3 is CASSPDLAGAVELFF. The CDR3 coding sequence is TGCGCCAGCTCCCCCGACTTAGCGGGAGCGGTGGAGCTGTTTTTT.

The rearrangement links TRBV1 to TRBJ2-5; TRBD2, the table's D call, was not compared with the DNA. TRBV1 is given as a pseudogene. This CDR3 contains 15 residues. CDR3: CTSSQDRDWMETQYF. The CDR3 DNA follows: TGCACCAGCAGCCAAGACCGCGACTGGATGGAGACCCAGTACTTC.

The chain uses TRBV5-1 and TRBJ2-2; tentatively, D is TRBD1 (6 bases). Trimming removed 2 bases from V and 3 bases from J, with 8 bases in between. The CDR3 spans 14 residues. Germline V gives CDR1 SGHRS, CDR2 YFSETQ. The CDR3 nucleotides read TGCGCCAGCAGCTTATCAGGGGACACCGGGGAGCTGTTTTTT. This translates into CASSLSGDTGELFF.

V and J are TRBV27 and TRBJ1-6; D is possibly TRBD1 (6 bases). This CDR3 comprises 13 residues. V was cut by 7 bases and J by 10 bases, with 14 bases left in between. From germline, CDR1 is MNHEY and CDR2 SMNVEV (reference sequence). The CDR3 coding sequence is TGTGCCAGCACGGCACTAGGGGGATCACCCCTCCACTTT. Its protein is CASTALGGSPLHF.

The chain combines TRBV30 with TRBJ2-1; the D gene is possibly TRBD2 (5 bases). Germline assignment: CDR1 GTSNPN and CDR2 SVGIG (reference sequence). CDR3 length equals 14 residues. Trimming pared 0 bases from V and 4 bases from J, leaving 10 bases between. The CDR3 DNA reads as TGTGCCTGGAGTGTAGGTGGACTGTACAATGAGCAGTTCTTC. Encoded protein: CAWSVGGLYNEQFF.